A selection of T cell receptor beta chains follows, all from one sample in a study of cytomegalovirus exposure and HLA in healthy donors. TCRdb's copy holds only in-frame clones and misses some; the assay was immunoSEQ multiplex PCR. Here the sample spans roughly 150,000 clones, 78% being singletons. The sample consisted of PBMCs. These receptors were collected from a male donor in good health and CMV-seronegative. Both conserved end residues are part of each CDR3. The D gene is left open where the match is weak. Part of the rows lack a size; the others show once, few, many or a class for expanded clones.

J: TRBJ2-7
size: few
V: TRBV9
length: 16
D: TRBD2
DNA: TGTGCCAGCAGCGTAAGCGGGGGATACAATATCTACGAGCAGTACTTC
CDR3: CASSVSGGYNIYEQYF

J: TRBJ2-1
size: NA
V: TRBV11-3
length: 14
D: TRBD2
DNA: TGTGCCAGCAGCGTGACTAGCGGGTACAATGAGCAGTTCTTC
CDR3: CASSVTSGYNEQFF

J: TRBJ2-1
size: NA
V: TRBV4-2
length: 16
D: TRBD2
DNA: TGTGCCAGCAGCGCATCACTAGCGGGAGTTGAGGATGAGCAGTTCTTC
CDR3: CASSASLAGVEDEQFF

J: TRBJ2-7
size: NA
V: TRBV7-2
length: 15
D: TRBD2
DNA: TGTGCCAGCAGCCCTCTAGCGGGGGGACCCTACGAGCAGTACTTC
CDR3: CASSPLAGGPYEQYF

J: TRBJ2-2
size: once
V: TRBV9
length: 15
D: NA
DNA: TGTGCCAGCAGCGTAGGAGGGGGGGCGGCGGGGGAGCTGTTTTTT
CDR3: CASSVGGGAAGELFF

J: TRBJ2-1
size: NA
V: TRBV11-2
length: 16
D: TRBD2
DNA: TGTGCCAGCAGCTTAGAAAACAGCGGGGGGCTCAATGAGCAGTTCTTC
CDR3: CASSLENSGGLNEQFF

J: TRBJ1-5
size: NA
V: TRBV5-6
length: 14
D: NA
DNA: TGTGCCAGCAGCTCATCAGGGTCCAATCAGCCCCAGCATTTT
CDR3: CASSSSGSNQPQHF

J: TRBJ2-6
size: NA
V: TRBV25-1
length: 16
D: NA
DNA: TGTGCCAGCAGTGATGGTGTGGAGGCTGGGGCCAACGTCCTGACTTTC
CDR3: CASSDGVEAGANVLTF

J: TRBJ1-1
size: NA
V: TRBV5-1
length: 15
D: NA
DNA: TGCGCCAGCAGCTTGGTCTTCATCAAGGGAGGTGAAGCTTTCTTT
CDR3: CASSLVFIKGGEAFF

J: TRBJ1-5
size: NA
V: TRBV7-2
length: 13
D: NA
DNA: TGTGCCAGCAACCTAGAGGGGGATGGGCCCCAGCATTTT
CDR3: CASNLEGDGPQHF

J: TRBJ2-7
size: NA
V: TRBV7-8
length: 12
D: NA
DNA: TGTGCCAGCAGCCCCCCCAGGGGCGAGCAGTACTTC
CDR3: CASSPPRGEQYF

J: TRBJ2-7
size: NA
V: TRBV6-1
length: 14
D: TRBD1
DNA: TGTGCCAGCAGTGAAAGGACAGGGACCTACGAGCAGTACTTC
CDR3: CASSERTGTYEQYF

J: TRBJ1-1
size: NA
V: TRBV29-1
length: 12
D: NA
DNA: TGCAGCGTTGAAAGAGGTAACACTGAAGCTTTCTTT
CDR3: CSVERGNTEAFF

J: TRBJ2-7
size: NA
V: TRBV9
length: 17
D: TRBD1
DNA: TGTGCCAGCAGCCCAATGGGGACAGGGTACAGCTCCTACGAGCAGTACTTC
CDR3: CASSPMGTGYSSYEQYF

J: TRBJ2-3
size: few
V: TRBV7-3
length: 16
D: TRBD2
DNA: TGTGCCAGCAGCTTAAGAACTAGCGGGGGCACAGATACGCAGTATTTT
CDR3: CASSLRTSGGTDTQYF

J: TRBJ2-2
size: NA
V: TRBV10-3
length: 15
D: TRBD2
DNA: TGTGCCATCACCGAGACTAGCGGCGGCACCGGGGAGCTGTTTTTT
CDR3: CAITETSGGTGELFF

J: TRBJ2-7
size: NA
V: TRBV10-2
length: 13
D: NA
DNA: TGCGCCAGCAGTGAGGGGCAGCTCTACGAGCAGTACTTC
CDR3: CASSEGQLYEQYF

J: TRBJ2-3
size: NA
V: TRBV4-3
length: 17
D: NA
DNA: TGCGCCAGCAGCCCAGTTGGGTCCGGGAGCAGCACAGATACGCAGTATTTT
CDR3: CASSPVGSGSSTDTQYF

J: TRBJ1-1
size: NA
V: TRBV18
length: 15
D: NA
DNA: TGTGCCAGCTCCCCAACTGGAGGGATGGGCACTGAAGCTTTCTTT
CDR3: CASSPTGGMGTEAFF

J: TRBJ1-1
size: NA
V: TRBV7-2
length: 17
D: NA
DNA: TGTGCCAGCAGCCCCAAGGGTAGGGGTCCCCGGAACACTGAAGCTTTCTTT
CDR3: CASSPKGRGPRNTEAFF

J: TRBJ2-3
size: NA
V: TRBV5-5
length: 17
D: TRBD2
DNA: TGTGCCAGCAGCACCGGGACTAGCGGGAGGCTGACAGATACGCAGTATTTT
CDR3: CASSTGTSGRLTDTQYF

J: TRBJ2-7
size: NA
V: TRBV28
length: 14
D: NA
DNA: TGTGCCAGCACCACCCGCCAGGGTTTGAACGAGCAGTACTTC
CDR3: CASTTRQGLNEQYF

J: TRBJ1-1
size: few
V: TRBV19
length: 14
D: TRBD1
DNA: TGTGCCAGTAGTATGGAGGGGGCTGACACTGAAGCTTTCTTT
CDR3: CASSMEGADTEAFF

J: TRBJ2-7
size: few
V: TRBV7-9
length: 16
D: TRBD1
DNA: TGTGCCAGCAGCTCCTTTGCGGGACAGGCTCTGTTTCAGCAGTACTTC
CDR3: CASSSFAGQALFQQYF

J: TRBJ2-7
size: NA
V: TRBV15
length: 15
D: NA
DNA: TGTGCCACCAGCAGAGCCGGGACAACCGTACACGAGCAGTACTTC
CDR3: CATSRAGTTVHEQYF

J: TRBJ2-7
size: few
V: TRBV6-5
length: 12
D: NA
DNA: TGTGCCAGCAGGGACAGCCCCTACGAGCAGTACTTC
CDR3: CASRDSPYEQYF